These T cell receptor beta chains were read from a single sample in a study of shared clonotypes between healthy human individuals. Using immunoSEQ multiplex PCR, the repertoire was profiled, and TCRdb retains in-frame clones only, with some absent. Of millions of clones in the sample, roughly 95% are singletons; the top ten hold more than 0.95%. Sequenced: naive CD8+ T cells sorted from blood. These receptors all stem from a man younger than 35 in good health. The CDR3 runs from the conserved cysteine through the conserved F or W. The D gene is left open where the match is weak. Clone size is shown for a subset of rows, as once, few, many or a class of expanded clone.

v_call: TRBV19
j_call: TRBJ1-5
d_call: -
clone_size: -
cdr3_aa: CASSITGRSNQPQHF
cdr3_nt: TGTGCCAGTAGTATCACAGGGAGGAGCAATCAGCCCCAGCATTTT

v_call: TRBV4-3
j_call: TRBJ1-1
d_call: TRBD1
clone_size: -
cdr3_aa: CASSQDRTGSTEAFF
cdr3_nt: TGCGCCAGCAGCCAAGATAGGACAGGGAGTACTGAAGCTTTCTTT

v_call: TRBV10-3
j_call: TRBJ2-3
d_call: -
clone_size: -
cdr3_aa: CAINPGHHREDTQYF
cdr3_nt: TGTGCCATCAACCCGGGACACCATCGAGAAGATACGCAGTATTTT

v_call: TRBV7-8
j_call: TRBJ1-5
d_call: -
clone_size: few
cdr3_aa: CASSQIQGSNQPQHF
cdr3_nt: TGTGCCAGCAGCCAAATACAGGGAAGCAATCAGCCCCAGCATTTT

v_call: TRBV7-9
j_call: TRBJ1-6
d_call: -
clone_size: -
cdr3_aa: CASSSSLGGFYNSPLHF
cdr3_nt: TGTGCCAGCAGCTCCTCCCTGGGGGGTTTCTATAATTCACCCCTCCACTTT

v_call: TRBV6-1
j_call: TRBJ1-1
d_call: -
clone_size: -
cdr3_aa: CASTRTPADTEAFF
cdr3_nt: TGTGCCAGCACCCGGACACCGGCGGACACTGAAGCTTTCTTT

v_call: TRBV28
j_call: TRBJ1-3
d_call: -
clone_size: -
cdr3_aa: CASSPDRTGNTIYF
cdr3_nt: TGTGCCAGCAGTCCTGACAGGACTGGAAACACCATATATTTT

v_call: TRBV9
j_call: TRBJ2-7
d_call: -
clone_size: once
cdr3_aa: CASSVEGDPSSYEQYF
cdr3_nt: TGTGCCAGCAGCGTAGAAGGGGACCCCAGCTCCTACGAGCAGTACTTC

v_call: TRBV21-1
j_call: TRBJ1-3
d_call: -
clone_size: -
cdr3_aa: CASRITGNTIYF
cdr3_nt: TGTGCCAGCCGAATCACAGGAAACACCATATATTTT

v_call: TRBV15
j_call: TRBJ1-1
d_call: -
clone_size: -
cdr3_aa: CATSRDRRGTNTEAFF
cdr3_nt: TGTGCCACCAGCAGAGATCGGAGGGGCACGAACACTGAAGCTTTCTTT

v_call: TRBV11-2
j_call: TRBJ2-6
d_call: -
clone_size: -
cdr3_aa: CASTPSAGANVLTF
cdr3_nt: TGTGCCAGCACCCCTTCGGCTGGGGCCAACGTCCTGACTTTC

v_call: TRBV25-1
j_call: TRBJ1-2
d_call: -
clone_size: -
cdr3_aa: CASTEGYGYTF
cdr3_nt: TGTGCCAGCACCGAAGGGTATGGCTACACCTTC

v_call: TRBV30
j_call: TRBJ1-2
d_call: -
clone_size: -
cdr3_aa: CAWSVEAVNYGYTF
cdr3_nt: TGTGCCTGGAGTGTAGAGGCAGTTAACTATGGCTACACCTTC

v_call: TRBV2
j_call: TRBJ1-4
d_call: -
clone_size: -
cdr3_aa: CASSDLRIGDEKLFF
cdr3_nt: TGTGCCAGCAGTGATCTAAGGATAGGGGATGAAAAACTGTTTTTT

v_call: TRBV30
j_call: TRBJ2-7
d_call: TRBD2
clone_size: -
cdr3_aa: CAWSTAGPYEQYF
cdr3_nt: TGTGCCTGGAGTACAGCGGGACCCTACGAGCAGTACTTC

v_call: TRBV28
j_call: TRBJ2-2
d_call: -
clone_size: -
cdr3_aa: CASSLGSPNTGELFF
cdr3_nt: TGTGCCAGCAGTTTGGGCAGCCCGAACACCGGGGAGCTGTTTTTT

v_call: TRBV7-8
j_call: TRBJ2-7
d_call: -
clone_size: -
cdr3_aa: CASSSVDFYEQYF
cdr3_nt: TGTGCCAGCAGCTCGGTTGATTTCTACGAGCAGTACTTC

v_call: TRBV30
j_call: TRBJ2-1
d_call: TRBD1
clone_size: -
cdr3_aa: CAWSWGTGGVNEQFF
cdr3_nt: TGTGCCTGGAGTTGGGGGACAGGGGGTGTAAATGAGCAGTTCTTC

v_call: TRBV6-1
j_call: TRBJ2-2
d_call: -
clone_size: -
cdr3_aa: CASSELVGADTGELFF
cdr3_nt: TGTGCCAGCAGTGAACTCGTGGGGGCGGACACCGGGGAGCTGTTTTTT

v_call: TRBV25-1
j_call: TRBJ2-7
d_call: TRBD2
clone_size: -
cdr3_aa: CASSESGGEQYF
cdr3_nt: TGTGCCAGCAGTGAATCGGGGGGCGAGCAGTACTTC

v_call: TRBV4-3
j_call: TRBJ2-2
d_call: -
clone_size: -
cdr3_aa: CASSQDSPSSGELFF
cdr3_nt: TGCGCCAGCAGCCAAGATTCCCCGAGCTCCGGGGAGCTGTTTTTT

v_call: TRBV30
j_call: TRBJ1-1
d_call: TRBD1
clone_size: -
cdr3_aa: CACPHPTGGAFF
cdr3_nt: TGTGCCTGTCCCCATCCAACAGGGGGGGCTTTCTTT

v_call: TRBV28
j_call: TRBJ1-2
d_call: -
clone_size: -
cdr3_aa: CASSLTAYGYTF
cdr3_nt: TGTGCCAGCAGTTTGACGGCGTATGGCTACACCTTC

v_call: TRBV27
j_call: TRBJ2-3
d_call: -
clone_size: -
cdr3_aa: CASSSVSTRGVGDTQYF
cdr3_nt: TGTGCCAGCAGTTCCGTCTCCACCAGGGGGGTCGGGGATACGCAGTATTTT

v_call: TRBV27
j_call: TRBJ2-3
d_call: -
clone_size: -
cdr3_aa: CASSLWYAKDQLDTQYF
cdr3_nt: TGTGCCAGCAGTTTATGGTACGCAAAGGACCAACTTGATACGCAGTATTTT

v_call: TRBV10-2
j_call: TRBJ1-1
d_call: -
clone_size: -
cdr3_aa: CASSEIALNTEAFF
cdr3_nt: TGCGCCAGCAGTGAAATCGCACTGAACACTGAAGCTTTCTTT

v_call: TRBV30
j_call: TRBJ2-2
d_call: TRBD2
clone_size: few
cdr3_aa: CAWTAGTTNTGELFF
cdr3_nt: TGTGCCTGGACCGCTGGGACTACGAACACCGGGGAGCTGTTTTTT

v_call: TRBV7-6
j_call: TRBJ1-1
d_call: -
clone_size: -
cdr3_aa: CASSLGSSVEAFF
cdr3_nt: TGTGCCAGCAGCTTAGGGTCTTCCGTTGAAGCTTTCTTT

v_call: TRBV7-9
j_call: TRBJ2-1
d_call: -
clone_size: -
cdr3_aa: CASSSGQTYEQFF
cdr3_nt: TGTGCCAGCAGCTCCGGACAGACCTATGAGCAGTTCTTC

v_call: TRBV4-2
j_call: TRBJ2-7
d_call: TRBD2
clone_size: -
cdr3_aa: CASSLGGEVYEQYF
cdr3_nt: TGTGCCAGCAGCCTGGGAGGGGAGGTCTACGAGCAGTACTTC

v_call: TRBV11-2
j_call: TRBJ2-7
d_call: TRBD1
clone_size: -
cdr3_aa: CASSLWGTYGTGERSEQYF
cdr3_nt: TGTGCCAGCAGCTTATGGGGAACTTACGGGACAGGGGAACGATCCGAGCAGTACTTC

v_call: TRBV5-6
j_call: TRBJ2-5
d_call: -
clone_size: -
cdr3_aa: CASNWAGQGVKETQYF
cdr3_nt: TGTGCCAGCAATTGGGCGGGGCAGGGGGTTAAAGAGACCCAGTACTTC

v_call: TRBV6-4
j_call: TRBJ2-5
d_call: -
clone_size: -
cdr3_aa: CASRGITQETQYF
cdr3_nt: TGTGCCAGCAGGGGGATTACACAAGAGACCCAGTACTTC

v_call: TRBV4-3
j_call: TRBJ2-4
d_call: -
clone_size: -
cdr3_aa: CASSPLPDGSKNIQYF
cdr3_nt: TGCGCCAGCAGCCCCCTCCCAGACGGTAGCAAAAACATTCAGTACTTC

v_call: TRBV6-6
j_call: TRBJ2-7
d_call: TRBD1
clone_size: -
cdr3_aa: CASSPRQGSYEQYF
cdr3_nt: TGTGCCAGCAGTCCCCGACAGGGTTCCTACGAGCAGTACTTC

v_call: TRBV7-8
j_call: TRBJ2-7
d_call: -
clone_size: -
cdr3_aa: CASSLGDPRAYEQYF
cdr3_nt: TGTGCCAGCAGCTTAGGCGACCCACGGGCCTACGAGCAGTACTTC

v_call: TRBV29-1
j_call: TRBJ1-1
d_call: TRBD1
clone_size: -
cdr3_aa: CSAKQGAYTEAFF
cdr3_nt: TGCAGCGCCAAACAGGGGGCTTACACTGAAGCTTTCTTT

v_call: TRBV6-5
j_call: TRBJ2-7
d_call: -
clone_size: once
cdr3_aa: CASSLSGSAYEQYF
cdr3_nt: TGTGCCAGCTCCCTTTCAGGGTCCGCCTACGAGCAGTACTTC

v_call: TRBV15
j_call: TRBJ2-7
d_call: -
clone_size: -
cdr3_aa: CATSRDVAALYEQYF
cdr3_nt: TGTGCCACCAGCAGAGATGTAGCGGCCCTCTACGAGCAGTACTTC

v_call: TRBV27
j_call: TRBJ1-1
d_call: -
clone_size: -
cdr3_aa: CASSVSRFVEAFF
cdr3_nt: TGTGCCAGCAGTGTATCCAGGTTTGTAGAAGCTTTCTTT

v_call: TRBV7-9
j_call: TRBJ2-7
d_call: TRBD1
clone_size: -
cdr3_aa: CASSLAESGTEYF
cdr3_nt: TGTGCCAGCAGCTTAGCCGAATCGGGGACAGAGTACTTC

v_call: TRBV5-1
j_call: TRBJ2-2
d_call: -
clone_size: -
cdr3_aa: CASSLGHSTGELFF
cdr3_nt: TGCGCCAGCAGCTTGGGGCACTCCACCGGGGAGCTGTTTTTT

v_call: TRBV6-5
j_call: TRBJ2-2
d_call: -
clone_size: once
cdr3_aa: CASTAGTKNTGELFF
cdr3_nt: TGTGCCAGCACCGCCGGGACAAAAAACACCGGGGAGCTGTTTTTT

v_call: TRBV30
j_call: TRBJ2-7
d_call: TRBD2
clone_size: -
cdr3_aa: CAWSSGLAGNEQYF
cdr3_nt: TGTGCCTGGAGTTCCGGACTAGCGGGAAACGAGCAGTACTTC

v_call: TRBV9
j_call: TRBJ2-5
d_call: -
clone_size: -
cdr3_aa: CASSVSGFQETQYF
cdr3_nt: TGTGCCAGCAGCGTAAGCGGTTTTCAAGAGACCCAGTACTTC

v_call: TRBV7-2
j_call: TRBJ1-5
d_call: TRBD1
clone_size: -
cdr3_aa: CASSLGQGGQPQHF
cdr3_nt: TGTGCCAGCAGCTTAGGACAGGGAGGCCAGCCCCAGCATTTT

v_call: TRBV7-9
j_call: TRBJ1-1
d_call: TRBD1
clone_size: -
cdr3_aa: CASSSRDRPMNTEAFF
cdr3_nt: TGTGCCAGCAGCTCAAGGGACAGACCCATGAACACTGAAGCTTTCTTT

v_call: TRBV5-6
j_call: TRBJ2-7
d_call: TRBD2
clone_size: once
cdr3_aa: CASSRTLAVNYEQYF
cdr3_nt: TGTGCCAGCAGCCGGACCCTAGCGGTCAACTACGAGCAGTACTTC

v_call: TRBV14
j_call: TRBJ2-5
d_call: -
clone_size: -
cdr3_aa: CASSQDPLVETQYF
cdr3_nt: TGTGCCAGCAGCCAAGATCCCCTGGTGGAGACCCAGTACTTC

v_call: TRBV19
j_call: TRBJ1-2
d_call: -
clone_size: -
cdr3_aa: CASSRDGYTF
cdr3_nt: TGTGCCAGTAGTCGCGATGGCTACACCTTC

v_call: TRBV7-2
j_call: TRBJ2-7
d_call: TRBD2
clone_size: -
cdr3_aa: CASSSSTGLADYEQYF
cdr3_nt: TGTGCCAGCAGCTCATCGACGGGACTAGCAGACTACGAGCAGTACTTC

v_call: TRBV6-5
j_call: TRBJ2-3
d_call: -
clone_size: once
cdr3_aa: CASSYLGGDTQYF
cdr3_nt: TGTGCCAGCAGTTACTTGGGGGGAGATACGCAGTATTTT

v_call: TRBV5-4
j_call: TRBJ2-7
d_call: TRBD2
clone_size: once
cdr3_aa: CASSLEGGPQGF
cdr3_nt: TGTGCCAGCAGCTTGGAGGGAGGGCCCCAGGGCTTC

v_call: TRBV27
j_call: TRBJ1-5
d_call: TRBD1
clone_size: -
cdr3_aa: CASSGLGTDSNSNQPQHF
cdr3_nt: TGTGCCAGCAGTGGACTCGGGACAGACAGCAATAGCAATCAGCCCCAGCATTTT

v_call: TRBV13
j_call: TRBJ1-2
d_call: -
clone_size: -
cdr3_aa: CASSLTRQVNYGYTF
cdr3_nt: TGTGCCAGCAGCCTCACCCGACAGGTTAACTATGGCTACACCTTC

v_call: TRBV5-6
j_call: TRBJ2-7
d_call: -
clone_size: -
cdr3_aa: CASSYGTILSYEQYF
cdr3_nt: TGTGCCAGCAGCTACGGGACCATACTATCCTACGAGCAGTACTTC

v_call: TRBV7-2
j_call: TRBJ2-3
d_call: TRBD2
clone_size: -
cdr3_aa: CASSQLTSGGPTDTQYF
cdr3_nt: TGTGCCAGCAGCCAGCTGACTAGCGGGGGGCCGACAGATACGCAGTATTTT

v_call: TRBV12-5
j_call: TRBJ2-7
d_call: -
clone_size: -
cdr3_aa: CASGSEGVSYEQYF
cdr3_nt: TGTGCTAGTGGTTCCGAGGGCGTATCCTACGAGCAGTACTTC